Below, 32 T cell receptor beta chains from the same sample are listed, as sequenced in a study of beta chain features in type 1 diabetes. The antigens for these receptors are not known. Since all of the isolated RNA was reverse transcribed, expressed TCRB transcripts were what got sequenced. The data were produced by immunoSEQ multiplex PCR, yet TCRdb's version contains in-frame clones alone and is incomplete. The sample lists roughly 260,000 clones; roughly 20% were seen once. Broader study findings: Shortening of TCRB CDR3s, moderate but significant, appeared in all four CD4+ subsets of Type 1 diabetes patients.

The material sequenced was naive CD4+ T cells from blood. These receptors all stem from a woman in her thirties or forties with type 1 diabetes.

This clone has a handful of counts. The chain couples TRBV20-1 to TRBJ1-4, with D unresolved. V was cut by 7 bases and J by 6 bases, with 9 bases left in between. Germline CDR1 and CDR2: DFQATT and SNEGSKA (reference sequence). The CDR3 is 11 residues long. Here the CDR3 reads CSGAWDEKLFF. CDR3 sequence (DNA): TGCAGTGGGGCATGGGATGAAAAACTGTTTTTT.

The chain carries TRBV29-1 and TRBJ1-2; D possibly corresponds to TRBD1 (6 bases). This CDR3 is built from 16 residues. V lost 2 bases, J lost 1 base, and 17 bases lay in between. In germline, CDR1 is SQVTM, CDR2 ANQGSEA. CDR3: CSVEPPGGRFNYGYTF. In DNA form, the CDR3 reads TGCAGCGTTGAACCCCCGGGGGGCAGATTTAACTATGGCTACACCTTC.

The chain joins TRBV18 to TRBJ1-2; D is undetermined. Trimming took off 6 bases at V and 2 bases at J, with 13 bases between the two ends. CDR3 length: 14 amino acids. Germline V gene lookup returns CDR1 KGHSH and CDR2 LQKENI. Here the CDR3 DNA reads TGTGCCAGCTCCCCTGCGAGGGCCAACTATGGCTACACCTTC. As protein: CASSPARANYGYTF.

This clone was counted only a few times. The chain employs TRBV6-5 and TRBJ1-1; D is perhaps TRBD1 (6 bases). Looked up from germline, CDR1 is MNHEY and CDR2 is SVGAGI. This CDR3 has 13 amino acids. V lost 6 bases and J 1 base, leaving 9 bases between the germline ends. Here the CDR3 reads CASRPTGNTEAFF. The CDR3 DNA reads TGTGCCAGCAGGCCGACAGGGAACACTGAAGCTTTCTTT.

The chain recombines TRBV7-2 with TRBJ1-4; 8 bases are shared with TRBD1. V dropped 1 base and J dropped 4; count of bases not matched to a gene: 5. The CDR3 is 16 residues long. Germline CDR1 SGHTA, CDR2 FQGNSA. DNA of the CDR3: TGTGCCAGCAGCTTAGTTGGACAGGGTGGTAATGAAAAACTGTTTTTT. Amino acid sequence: CASSLVGQGGNEKLFF.

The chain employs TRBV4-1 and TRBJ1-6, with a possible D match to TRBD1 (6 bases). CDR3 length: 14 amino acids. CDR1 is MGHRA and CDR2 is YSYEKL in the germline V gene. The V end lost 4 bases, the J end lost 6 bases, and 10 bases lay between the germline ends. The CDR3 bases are TGCGCCAGCAGCCCGGACAGCTTTAATTCACCCCTCCACTTT. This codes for CASSPDSFNSPLHF.

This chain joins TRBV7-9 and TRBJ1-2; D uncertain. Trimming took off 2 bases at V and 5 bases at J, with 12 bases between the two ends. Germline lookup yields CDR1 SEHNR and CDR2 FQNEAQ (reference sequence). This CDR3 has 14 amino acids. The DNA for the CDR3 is TGTGCCAGCAGCTTAAGCGGTGCCCTGTATGGCTACACCTTC. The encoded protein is CASSLSGALYGYTF.

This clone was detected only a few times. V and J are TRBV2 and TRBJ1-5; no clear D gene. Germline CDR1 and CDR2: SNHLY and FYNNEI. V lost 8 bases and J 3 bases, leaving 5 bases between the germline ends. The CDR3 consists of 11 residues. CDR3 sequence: CASGPNQPQHF. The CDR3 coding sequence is TGTGCCAGCGGGCCCAATCAGCCCCAGCATTTT.

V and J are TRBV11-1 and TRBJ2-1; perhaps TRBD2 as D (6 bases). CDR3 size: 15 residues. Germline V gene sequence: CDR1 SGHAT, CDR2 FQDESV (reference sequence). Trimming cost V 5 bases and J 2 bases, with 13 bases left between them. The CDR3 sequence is CASSPSGFTYNEQFF. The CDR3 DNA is TGTGCCAGCAGCCCCAGCGGGTTTACCTACAATGAGCAGTTCTTC.

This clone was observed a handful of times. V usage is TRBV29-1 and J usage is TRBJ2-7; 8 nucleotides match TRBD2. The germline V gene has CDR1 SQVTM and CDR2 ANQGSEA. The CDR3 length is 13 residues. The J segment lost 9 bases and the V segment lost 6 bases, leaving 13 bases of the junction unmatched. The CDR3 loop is CSVKTSEMTRQYF. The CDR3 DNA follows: TGCAGCGTCAAGACTAGCGAGATGACGCGGCAGTACTTC.

CDR3 loop: CASSRDSYGYTF. In nucleotides, the CDR3 is TGTGCCAGCAGCCGAGACAGTTATGGCTACACCTTC. This chain uses TRBV7-9 with TRBJ1-2; possibly TRBD1 for D (5 bases). V lost 5 bases and J lost 5, with 9 bases in between. The germline gives CDR1 SEHNR, CDR2 FQNEAQ (reference sequence). The CDR3 is made up of 12 amino acids. Full variable domain (outside the CDR3, taken from reference TRBV7-9 and TRBJ1-2): DTGVSQNPRHKITKRGQNVTFRCDPISEHNRLYWYRQTLGQGPEFLTYFQNEAQLEKSRLLSDRFSAERPKGSFSTLEIQRTEQGDSAMYLCASSRDSYGYTFGSGTRLTVV.

CDR3: CASSGTGDTEAFF. For the CDR3, the DNA is TGCGCCAGCAGCGGGACAGGGGACACTGAAGCTTTCTTT. This rearrangement joins TRBV5-1 to TRBJ1-1, with 10 bases lining up with TRBD1. Germline assignment: CDR1 SGHRS and CDR2 YFSETQ. The J segment lost 3 bases and the V segment lost 4 bases, leaving 0 bases of the junction unmatched. The CDR3 extends over 13 amino acids.

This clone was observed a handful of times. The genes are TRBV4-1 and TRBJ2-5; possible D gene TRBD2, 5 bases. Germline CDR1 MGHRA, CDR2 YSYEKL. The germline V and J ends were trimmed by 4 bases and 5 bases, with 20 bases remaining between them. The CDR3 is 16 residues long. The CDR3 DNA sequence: TGCGCCAGCAGCCGGGTCGGAGGCACAGACAAGGAGACCCAGTACTTC. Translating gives CASSRVGGTDKETQYF.

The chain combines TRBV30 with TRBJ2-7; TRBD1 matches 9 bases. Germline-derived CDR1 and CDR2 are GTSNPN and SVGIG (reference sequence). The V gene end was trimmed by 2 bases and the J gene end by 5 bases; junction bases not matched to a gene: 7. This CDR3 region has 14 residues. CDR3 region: CAWSTGQGRNEQYF. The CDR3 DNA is TGTGCCTGGAGTACCGGACAGGGGAGGAACGAGCAGTACTTC.

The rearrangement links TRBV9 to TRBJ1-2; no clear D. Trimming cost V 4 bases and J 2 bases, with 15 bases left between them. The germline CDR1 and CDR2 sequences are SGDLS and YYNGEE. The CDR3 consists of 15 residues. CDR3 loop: CASSPRTGSNYGYTF. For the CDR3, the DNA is TGTGCCAGCAGCCCCCGGACGGGATCAAACTATGGCTACACCTTC.

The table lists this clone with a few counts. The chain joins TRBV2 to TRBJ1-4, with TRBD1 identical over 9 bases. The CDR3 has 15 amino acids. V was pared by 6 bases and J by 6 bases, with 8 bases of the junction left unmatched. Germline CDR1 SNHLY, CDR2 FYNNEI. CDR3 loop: CASRALGQGHEKLFF. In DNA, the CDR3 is TGTGCCAGCAGGGCCCTGGGACAGGGTCATGAAAAACTGTTTTTT.

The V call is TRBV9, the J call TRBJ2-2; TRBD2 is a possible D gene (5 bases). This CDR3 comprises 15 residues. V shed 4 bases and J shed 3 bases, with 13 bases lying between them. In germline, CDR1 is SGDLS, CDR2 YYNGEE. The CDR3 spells CASSWADSYTGELFF. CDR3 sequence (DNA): TGTGCCAGCAGCTGGGCGGACTCCTACACCGGGGAGCTGTTTTTT.

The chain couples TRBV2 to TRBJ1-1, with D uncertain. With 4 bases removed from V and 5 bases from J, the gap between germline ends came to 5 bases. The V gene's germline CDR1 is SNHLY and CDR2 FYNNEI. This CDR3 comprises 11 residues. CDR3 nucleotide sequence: TGTGCCAGCAGTGGAGGTACTGAAGCTTTCTTT. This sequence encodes CASSGGTEAFF.

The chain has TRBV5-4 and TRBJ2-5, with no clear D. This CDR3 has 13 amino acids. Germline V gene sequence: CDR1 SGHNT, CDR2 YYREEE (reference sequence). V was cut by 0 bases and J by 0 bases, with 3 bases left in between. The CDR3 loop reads CASSLANQETQYF. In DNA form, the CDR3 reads TGTGCCAGCAGCTTGGCCAACCAAGAGACCCAGTACTTC.

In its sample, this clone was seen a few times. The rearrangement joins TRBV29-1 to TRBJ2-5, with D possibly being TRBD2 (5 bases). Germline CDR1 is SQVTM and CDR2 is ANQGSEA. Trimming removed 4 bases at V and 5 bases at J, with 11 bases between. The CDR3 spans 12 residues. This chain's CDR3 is CSVVLPGETQYF. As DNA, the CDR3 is TGCAGCGTTGTCCTGCCGGGGGAGACCCAGTACTTC. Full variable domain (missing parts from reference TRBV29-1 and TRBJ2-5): SAVISQKPSRDICQRGTSLTIQCQVDSQVTMMFWYRQQPGQSLTLIATANQGSEATYESGFVIDKFPISRPNLTFSTLTVSNMSPEDSSIYLCSVVLPGETQYFGPGTRLLVL.

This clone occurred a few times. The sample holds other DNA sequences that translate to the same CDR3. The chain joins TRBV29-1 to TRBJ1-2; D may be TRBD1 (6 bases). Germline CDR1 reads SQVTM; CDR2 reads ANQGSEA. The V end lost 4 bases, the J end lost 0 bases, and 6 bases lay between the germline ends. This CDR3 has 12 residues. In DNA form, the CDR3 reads TGCAGCGTTGGGACAGCTAACTATGGCTACACCTTC. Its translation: CSVGTANYGYTF.

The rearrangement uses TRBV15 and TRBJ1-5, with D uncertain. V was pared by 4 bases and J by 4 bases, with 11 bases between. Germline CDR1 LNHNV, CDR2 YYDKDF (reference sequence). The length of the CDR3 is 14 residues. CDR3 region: CATSKWTGNQPQHF. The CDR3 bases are TGTGCCACCAGCAAGTGGACGGGAAATCAGCCCCAGCATTTT.

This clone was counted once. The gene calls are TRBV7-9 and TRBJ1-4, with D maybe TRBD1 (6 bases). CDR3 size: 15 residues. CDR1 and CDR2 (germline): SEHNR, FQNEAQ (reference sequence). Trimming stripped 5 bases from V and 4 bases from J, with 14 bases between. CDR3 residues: CASSTGTTDNEKLFF. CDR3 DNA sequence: TGTGCCAGCAGCACCGGGACAACCGATAATGAAAAACTGTTTTTT.

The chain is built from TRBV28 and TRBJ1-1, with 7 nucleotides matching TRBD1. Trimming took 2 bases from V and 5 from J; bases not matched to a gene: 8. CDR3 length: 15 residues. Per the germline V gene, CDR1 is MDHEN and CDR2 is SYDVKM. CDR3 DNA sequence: TGTGCCAGCAGTTTAGGGGGACAGTGGGCAACTGAAGCTTTCTTT. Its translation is CASSLGGQWATEAFF.

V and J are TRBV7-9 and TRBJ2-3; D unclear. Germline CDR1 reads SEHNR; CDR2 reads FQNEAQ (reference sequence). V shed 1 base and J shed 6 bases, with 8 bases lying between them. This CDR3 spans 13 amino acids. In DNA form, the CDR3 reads TGTGCCAGCAGCTTAGTTCCAGCGGATACGCAGTATTTT. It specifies CASSLVPADTQYF. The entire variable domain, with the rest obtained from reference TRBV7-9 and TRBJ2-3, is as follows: DTGVSQNPRHKITKRGQNVTFRCDPISEHNRLYWYRQTLGQGPEFLTYFQNEAQLEKSRLLSDRFSAERPKGSFSTLEIQRTEQGDSAMYLCASSLVPADTQYFGPGTRLTVL.

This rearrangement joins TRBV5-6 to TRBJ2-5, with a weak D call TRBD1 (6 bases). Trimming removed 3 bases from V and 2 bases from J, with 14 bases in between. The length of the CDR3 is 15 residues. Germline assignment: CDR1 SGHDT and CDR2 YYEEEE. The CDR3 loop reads CASSSPTGSQETQYF. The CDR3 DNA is TGTGCCAGCAGCTCCCCTACAGGGTCTCAAGAGACCCAGTACTTC.

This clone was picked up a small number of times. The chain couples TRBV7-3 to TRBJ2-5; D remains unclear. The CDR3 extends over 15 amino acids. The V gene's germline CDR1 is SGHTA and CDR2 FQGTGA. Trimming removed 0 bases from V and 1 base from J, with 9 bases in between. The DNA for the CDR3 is TGTGCCAGCAGCTTAACGTCCGGTCCCCAAGAGACCCAGTACTTC. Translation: CASSLTSGPQETQYF.

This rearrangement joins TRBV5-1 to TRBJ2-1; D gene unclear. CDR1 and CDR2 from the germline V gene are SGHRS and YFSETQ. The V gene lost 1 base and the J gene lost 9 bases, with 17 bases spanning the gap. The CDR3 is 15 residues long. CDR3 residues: CASSLSLGRRVEQFF. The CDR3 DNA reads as TGCGCCAGCAGCTTGAGTTTGGGCAGACGCGTTGAGCAGTTCTTC.

The CDR3 is CASSPIGGGLNYGYTF. The CDR3 DNA reads TGTGCCAGCTCACCGATCGGCGGGGGACTAAACTATGGCTACACCTTC. The chain combines TRBV18 with TRBJ1-2; TRBD1 is a possible D gene (5 bases). The CDR3 covers 16 residues. Trimming cost V 3 bases and J 2 bases, with 16 bases left between them. The germline V gene has CDR1 KGHSH and CDR2 LQKENI.

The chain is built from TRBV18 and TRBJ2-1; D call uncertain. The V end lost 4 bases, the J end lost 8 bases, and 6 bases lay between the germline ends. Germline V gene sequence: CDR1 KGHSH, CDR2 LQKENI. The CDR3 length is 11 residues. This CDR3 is CASSRADEQFF. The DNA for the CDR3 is TGTGCCAGCTCACGGGCCGATGAGCAGTTCTTC.

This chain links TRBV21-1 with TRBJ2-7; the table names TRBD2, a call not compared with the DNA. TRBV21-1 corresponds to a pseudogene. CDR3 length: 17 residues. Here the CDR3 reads CASSKPLAGGALYEQYF. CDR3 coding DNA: TGTGCCAGCAGCAAACCTTTAGCGGGAGGCGCCCTCTACGAGCAGTACTTC.

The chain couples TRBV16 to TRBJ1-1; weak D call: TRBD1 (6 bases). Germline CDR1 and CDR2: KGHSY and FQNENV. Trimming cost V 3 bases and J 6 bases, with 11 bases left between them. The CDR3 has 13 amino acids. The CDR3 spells CASSQLQGAEAFF. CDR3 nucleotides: TGTGCCAGCAGCCAGTTACAGGGAGCTGAAGCTTTCTTT.